These 2 T cell receptor beta chains share one sample of origin, sequenced in a study of shared clonotypes between healthy human individuals. The repertoire was sequenced with immunoSEQ multiplex PCR; TCRdb's copy has only in-frame clones and lacks some. The sample consists of around 2,000,000 clones, roughly 96% of them appearing once. Sequencing used naive CD4+ T cells sorted from blood. Stated subset: CD45RA+ positively selected. These receptors all come from a man between 18 and 35 years old in good health.

The rearrangement links TRBV7-8 to TRBJ1-1; TRBD1 matches 10 bases. CDR1 is SGHVS and CDR2 is FQNEAQ in the germline V gene. CDR3 length: 19 amino acids. V trimming: 4 bases; J trimming: 6 bases; junction bases outside the gene matches: 20. CDR3: CASSSSGTGEFVLVPEAFF. CDR3 in DNA: TGTGCCAGCAGCTCAAGTGGGACAGGGGAATTTGTTCTGGTCCCTGAAGCTTTCTTT.

This sequence joins TRBV6-5 and TRBJ2-1; 9 nucleotides match TRBD2. V trimming: 6 bases; J trimming: 3 bases; junction bases outside the gene matches: 6. Germline V CDR1 and CDR2: MNHEY, SVGAGI. The CDR3 has 15 amino acids. CDR3 in DNA: TGTGCCAGCAGGAATAGCGGGGGCGACTACAATGAGCAGTTCTTC. Translating it yields CASRNSGGDYNEQFF.